This T cell receptor (beta chain) was recorded in a study of blood T cells in healthy people across ages. Donors gave roughly 10 milliliters of peripheral blood apiece. A J-beta primer mix and a sample-barcoded 5' primer were used in a second PCR of about 7 to 12 cycles. Any given sample supplied a minimum of 2.5 million CDR3-containing paired-end reads. TCRdb ran MiXCR on the 5' RACE reads and lists one entry per CDR3 protein. Of approximately 780,000 distinct CDR3 sequences in the sample, about a quarter were seen once. Trimming cost V 3 bases and J 11 bases; bases outside gene matches: 7. The CDR3 has 14 amino acids. CDR1 and CDR2 (germline): LNHDA, SQIVND (reference sequence). The same sample was also used in a study of T cells of mothers and their children. That paper adds: It was through the M1S primer of the second PCR that sample barcodes and 2-4 random nucleotides were added. Inherited differences only slightly affect thymic shaping of TCR recombination output.

V is TRBV19 and J is TRBJ2-5, with 12 bases identical to TRBD1. Sequences were obtained from blood. The source of this sequence is a boy between 10 and 17 years old in good health. CDR3 nucleotide sequence: TGTGCCAGTAGTATGCGGGACAGGGGGCAACAGCAGTACTTC. Its protein product is CASSMRDRGQQQYF.